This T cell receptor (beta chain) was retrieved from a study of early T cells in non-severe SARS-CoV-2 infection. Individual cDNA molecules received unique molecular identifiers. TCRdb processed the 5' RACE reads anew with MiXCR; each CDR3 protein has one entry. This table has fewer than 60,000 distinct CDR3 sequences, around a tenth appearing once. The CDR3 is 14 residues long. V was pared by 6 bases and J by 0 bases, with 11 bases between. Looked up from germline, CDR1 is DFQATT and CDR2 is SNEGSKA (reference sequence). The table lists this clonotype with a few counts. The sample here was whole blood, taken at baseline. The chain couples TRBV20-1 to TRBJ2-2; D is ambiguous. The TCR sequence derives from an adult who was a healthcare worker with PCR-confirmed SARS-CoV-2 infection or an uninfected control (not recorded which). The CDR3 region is CSALGLANTGELFF. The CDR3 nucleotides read TGCAGTGCCCTTGGGCTAGCGAACACCGGGGAGCTGTTTTTT.